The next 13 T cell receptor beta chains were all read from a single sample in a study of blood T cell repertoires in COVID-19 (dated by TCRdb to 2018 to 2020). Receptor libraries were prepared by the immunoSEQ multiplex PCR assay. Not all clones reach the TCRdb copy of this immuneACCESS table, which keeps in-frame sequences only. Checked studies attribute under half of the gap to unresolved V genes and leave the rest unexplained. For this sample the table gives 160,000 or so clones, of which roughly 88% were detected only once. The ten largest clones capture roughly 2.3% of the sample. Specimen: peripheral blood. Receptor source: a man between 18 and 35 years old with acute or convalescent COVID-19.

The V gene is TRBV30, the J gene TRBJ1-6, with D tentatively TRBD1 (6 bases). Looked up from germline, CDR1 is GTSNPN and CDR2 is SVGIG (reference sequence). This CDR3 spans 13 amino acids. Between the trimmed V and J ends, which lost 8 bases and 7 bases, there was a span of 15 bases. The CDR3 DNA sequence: TGTGCCCTGCGGACAGCGACAAATTCACCCCTCCACTTT. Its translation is CALRTATNSPLHF.

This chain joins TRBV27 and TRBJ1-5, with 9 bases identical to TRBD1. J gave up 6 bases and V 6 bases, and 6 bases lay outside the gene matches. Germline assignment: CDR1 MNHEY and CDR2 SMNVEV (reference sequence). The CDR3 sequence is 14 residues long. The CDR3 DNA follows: TGTGCCAGCAGGCAGGGGACAGGGACTCAGCCCCAGCATTTT. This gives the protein CASRQGTGTQPQHF.

Here the CDR3 DNA reads TGTGCCAGCAGTGAATGGGGAGGGGAAGGCTCGTACTACACCTTC. Its protein product is CASSEWGGEGSYYTF. The chain carries TRBV6-1 and TRBJ1-2, with D possibly TRBD1 on 5 matching bases. Germline loops: CDR1 MNHNS, CDR2 SASEGT. The CDR3 sequence is 15 residues long. Trimming pared 2 bases from V and 10 bases from J, leaving 20 bases between.

The CDR3 is CASSVMSAFNYNEQFF. The DNA of the CDR3 is TGTGCCAGCAGCGTTATGAGCGCGTTCAACTACAATGAGCAGTTCTTC. This chain joins TRBV9 and TRBJ2-1; no clear D gene. This CDR3 has 16 residues. V lost 2 bases and J lost 3, with 15 bases in between. The germline V gene encodes CDR1 SGDLS and CDR2 YYNGEE.

The CDR3 reads CASSSGQYTEAFF. CDR3 in DNA: TGTGCCAGCAGTTCCGGACAATACACTGAAGCTTTCTTT. The chain is built from TRBV12-3 or TRBV12-4 and TRBJ1-1, with D possibly matching TRBD1 (5 bases). The CDR3 runs 13 residues. With 4 bases removed from V and 3 bases from J, the gap between germline ends came to 9 bases.

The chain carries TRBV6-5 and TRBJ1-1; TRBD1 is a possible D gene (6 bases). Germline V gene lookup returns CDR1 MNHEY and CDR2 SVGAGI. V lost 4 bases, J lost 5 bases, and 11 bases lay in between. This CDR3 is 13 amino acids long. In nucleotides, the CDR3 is TGTGCCAGCAGTTCTTCAGGGGAAACTGAAGCTTTCTTT. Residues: CASSSSGETEAFF.

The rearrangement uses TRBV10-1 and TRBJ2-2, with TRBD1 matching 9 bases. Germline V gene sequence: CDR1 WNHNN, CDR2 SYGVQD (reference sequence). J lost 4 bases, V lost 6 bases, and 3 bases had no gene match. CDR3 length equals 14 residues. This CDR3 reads CASRGQGGTGELFF. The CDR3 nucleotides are TGCGCCAGCAGGGGACAGGGTGGCACCGGGGAGCTGTTTTTT.

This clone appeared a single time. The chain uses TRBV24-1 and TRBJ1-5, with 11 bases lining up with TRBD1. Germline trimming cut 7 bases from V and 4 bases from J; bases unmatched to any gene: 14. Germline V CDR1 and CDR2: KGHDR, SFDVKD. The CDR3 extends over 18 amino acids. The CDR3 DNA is TGTGCCACCAGCGTAAACCCTAACAGGGACAGGGGGAATCAGCCCCAGCATTTT. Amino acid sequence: CATSVNPNRDRGNQPQHF.

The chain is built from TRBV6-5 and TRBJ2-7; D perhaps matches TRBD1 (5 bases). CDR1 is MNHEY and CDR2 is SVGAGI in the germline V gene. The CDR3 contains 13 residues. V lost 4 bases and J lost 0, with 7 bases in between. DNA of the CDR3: TGTGCCAGCAGTTCTAGGGGCTCCTACGAGCAGTACTTC. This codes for CASSSRGSYEQYF.

Here the CDR3 reads CASSIEDNPSYEQYF. In DNA form, the CDR3 reads TGTGCCAGTAGTATCGAGGACAATCCTTCCTACGAGCAGTACTTC. The rearrangement uses TRBV19 and TRBJ2-7; weak D call: TRBD1 (5 bases). CDR1 LNHDA and CDR2 SQIVND come from the germline V gene (reference sequence). V was shortened by 3 bases and J by 1 base, with 13 bases between the two germline ends. There are 15 residues in the CDR3.

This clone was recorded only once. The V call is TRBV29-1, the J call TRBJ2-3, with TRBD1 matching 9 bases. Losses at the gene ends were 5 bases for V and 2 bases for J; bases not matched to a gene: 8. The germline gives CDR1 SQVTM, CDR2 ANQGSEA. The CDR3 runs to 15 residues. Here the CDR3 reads CSVKQGASYTDTQYF. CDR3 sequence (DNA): TGCAGCGTTAAACAGGGGGCTTCGTACACAGATACGCAGTATTTT.

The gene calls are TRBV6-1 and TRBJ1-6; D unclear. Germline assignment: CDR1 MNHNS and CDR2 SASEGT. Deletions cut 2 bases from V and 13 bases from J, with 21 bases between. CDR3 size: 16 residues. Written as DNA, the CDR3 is TGTGCCAGCAGTGAAAGTATCCGGGTTTTTTATCTTCCCCTCCACTTT. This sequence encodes CASSESIRVFYLPLHF.

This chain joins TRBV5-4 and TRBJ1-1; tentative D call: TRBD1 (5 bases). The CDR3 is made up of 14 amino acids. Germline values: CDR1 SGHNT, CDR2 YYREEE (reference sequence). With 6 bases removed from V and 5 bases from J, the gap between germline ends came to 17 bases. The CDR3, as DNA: TGTGCCAGCAATATTAGGGGAGGGCGGACTGAAGCTTTCTTT. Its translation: CASNIRGGRTEAFF.